The 25 T cell receptor beta chains below all came from one sample that was sequenced in a study of OX40 agonist ivuxolimab in advanced cancers. The method was immunoSEQ multiplex PCR; TCRdb's version includes in-frame clones alone and lacks a portion of them. Of more than 55,000 clones listed, more than 75% were seen once; the top ten hold 6% to 7.5%. This specimen was CD4+ or CD8+ T cells sorted from blood, taken in a trial of the OX40 agonist ivuxolimab. These receptors all come from an adult with an advanced solid tumor such as melanoma, head and neck, liver or kidney cancer.

V usage is TRBV19 and J usage is TRBJ1-2; D might be TRBD1 (6 bases). The CDR3 is 12 residues long. Trimming shortened V by 5 bases and J by 6 bases, and 10 bases separated the two germline ends. CDR1 is LNHDA, CDR2 SQIVND, per germline (reference sequence). Written as DNA, the CDR3 is TGTGCCAGTAGTCCTACAGGGCATGGCTACACCTTC. Translating it yields CASSPTGHGYTF.

The rearrangement joins TRBV19 to TRBJ2-1; 11 bases are a match to TRBD2. Germline V lookup: CDR1 LNHDA, CDR2 SQIVND (reference sequence). The V segment lost 4 bases and the J segment 9 bases; nucleotides outside the gene matches: 5. This CDR3 comprises 14 residues. CDR3 DNA sequence: TGTGCCAGTAGTACCCCGGGACTAGCGGCTGAGCAGTTCTTC. It codes for CASSTPGLAAEQFF.

The chain couples TRBV6-5 to TRBJ1-2; D perhaps matches TRBD1 (6 bases). Germline V gives CDR1 MNHEY, CDR2 SVGAGI. Trimming left V 5 bases short and J 8 bases short, with 18 bases between. The CDR3 has 14 amino acids. The CDR3 DNA reads TGTGCCAGCAGTCCCGGACAGCTTTCGTCCGGCTACACCTTC. It specifies CASSPGQLSSGYTF.

This clone was recorded only once. The chain is built from TRBV7-2 and TRBJ1-5; possible D gene TRBD1, 5 bases. The germline V gene has CDR1 SGHTA and CDR2 FQGNSA. Trimming took 5 bases from V and 2 from J, leaving 10 bases between them. The CDR3 has 14 amino acids. For the CDR3, the DNA is TGTGCCAGCAGCACGGGGCTAGGCAATCAGCCCCAGCATTTT. The encoded protein is CASSTGLGNQPQHF.

This chain connects TRBV7-2 to TRBJ1-2, with D perhaps TRBD1 (6 bases). CDR1 SGHTA and CDR2 FQGNSA come from the germline V gene. Trimming cost V 0 bases and J 6 bases, with 14 bases left between them. The CDR3 spans 15 residues. The CDR3 is CASSLAFGGNHGYTF. The CDR3 DNA reads TGTGCCAGCAGCTTAGCTTTCGGGGGCAATCATGGCTACACCTTC.

The chain carries TRBV7-9 and TRBJ2-2, with a tentative D call TRBD2 (5 bases). Deletions cut 5 bases from V and 2 bases from J, with 9 bases between. CDR1 and CDR2 (germline): SEHNR, FQNEAQ (reference sequence). The CDR3 is 14 amino acids. DNA for the CDR3: TGTGCCAGCAGCGACCGACTAAACACCGGGGAGCTGTTTTTT. Translating it yields CASSDRLNTGELFF.

The J gene is TRBJ1-5, the V gene TRBV16; D is undetermined. Germline-derived CDR1 and CDR2 are KGHSY and FQNENV. This CDR3 is 15 amino acids long. V was pared by 0 bases and J by 2 bases, with 8 bases between. The CDR3 DNA sequence: TGTGCCAGCAGCCAATCATGGAGAGGCAATCAGCCCCAGCATTTT. This encodes CASSQSWRGNQPQHF.

V gene TRBV5-1 combines with J gene TRBJ2-3; D might be TRBD2 (6 bases). This CDR3 comprises 15 residues. The germline V gene has CDR1 SGHRS and CDR2 YFSETQ. Trimming pared 4 bases from V and 1 base from J, leaving 13 bases between. CDR3 bases: TGCGCCAGCAGCCACAGCGGGTTTCGCACAGATACGCAGTATTTT. It yields the protein CASSHSGFRTDTQYF.

The J gene is TRBJ1-5, the V gene TRBV29-1; possible D gene TRBD1, 6 bases. V was shortened by 5 bases and J by 1 base, with 9 bases between the two germline ends. Germline V gene lookup returns CDR1 SQVTM and CDR2 ANQGSEA. The CDR3 length is 13 residues. CDR3 DNA: TGCAGCGTTAGGACAGCAAGCAATCAGCCCCAGCATTTT. Protein: CSVRTASNQPQHF.

The chain carries TRBV2 and TRBJ1-1, with D possibly matching TRBD1 (5 bases). CDR3 length equals 14 residues. From germline, CDR1 is SNHLY and CDR2 FYNNEI. CDR3 in amino acids: CASLSDSANTEAFF. The CDR3 DNA is TGTGCATCCCTAAGTGACAGCGCTAACACTGAAGCTTTCTTT.

V gene TRBV30 combines with J gene TRBJ1-2; 9 bases are shared with TRBD1. The V gene's germline CDR1 is GTSNPN and CDR2 SVGIG (reference sequence). The V gene end was trimmed by 7 bases and the J gene end by 3 bases; junction bases not matched to a gene: 6. The CDR3 runs to 13 residues. CDR3 coding DNA: TGTGCCTCCGCTGGGGACAGGGACTATGGCTACACCTTC. Its protein is CASAGDRDYGYTF.

Remarks on this clone: The same CDR3 is also encoded by other DNA sequences in this sample. The V gene is TRBV28, the J gene TRBJ2-2, with D possibly being TRBD1 (8 bases). Trimming cost V 1 base and J 5 bases, with 11 bases left between them. The CDR3 extends over 15 amino acids. Germline values: CDR1 MDHEN, CDR2 SYDVKM. The CDR3 DNA sequence: TGTGCCAGCAGTTTATTACAGGGGGGGACCGGGGAGCTGTTTTTT. Encoded protein: CASSLLQGGTGELFF.

The CDR3 DNA reads TGTGCCAGCTCACCAAGCCGGGGGGCGGAGGGCTACACCTTC. It translates to CASSPSRGAEGYTF. The chain carries TRBV18 and TRBJ1-2, with a weak D call TRBD1 (6 bases). The CDR3 length is 14 residues. Germline CDR1 reads KGHSH; CDR2 reads LQKENI. V was clipped by 2 bases and J by 8 bases, with 15 bases between them.

The chain has TRBV28 and TRBJ1-5; D gene uncertain. Trimming shortened V by 7 bases and J by 2 bases, and 3 bases separated the two germline ends. The length of the CDR3 is 11 residues. Germline CDR1 and CDR2: MDHEN and SYDVKM. The CDR3 coding sequence is TGTGCCAGCAACGGCAATCAGCCCCAGCATTTT. Its protein product is CASNGNQPQHF.

The gene calls are TRBV11-3 and TRBJ1-3, with TRBD1 matching over 9 bases. Germline V gene sequence: CDR1 SGHNT, CDR2 YENEEA. Trimming took 5 bases from V and 0 from J; bases not matched to a gene: 8. The CDR3 sequence is 17 residues long. CDR3 in amino acids: CASSPRQGDYSGNTIYF. For the CDR3, the DNA is TGTGCCAGCAGCCCGAGACAGGGGGACTACTCTGGAAACACCATATATTTT.

The CDR3 DNA is TGCAGCGTTGGGGCAGCCGTGGACGAAAAACTGTTTTTT. Its translation: CSVGAAVDEKLFF. The chain links TRBV29-1 to TRBJ1-4; D remains unclear. Between the trimmed V and J ends, which lost 4 bases and 8 bases, there was a span of 14 bases. The germline V gene encodes CDR1 SQVTM and CDR2 ANQGSEA. The CDR3 totals 13 residues. Looking up the rest from reference TRBV29-1 and TRBJ1-4 gives the full variable domain: SAVISQKPSRDICQRGTSLTIQCQVDSQVTMMFWYRQQPGQSLTLIATANQGSEATYESGFVIDKFPISRPNLTFSTLTVSNMSPEDSSIYLCSVGAAVDEKLFFGSGTQLSVL.

The V and J genes are TRBV19 and TRBJ1-6; 10 nucleotides align to TRBD1. Germline loops: CDR1 LNHDA, CDR2 SQIVND (reference sequence). CDR3 length equals 15 residues. Trimming cost V 7 bases and J 8 bases; bases outside gene matches: 8. This CDR3 reads CASNQGGTGDSPLHF. The CDR3 coding sequence is TGTGCCAGTAACCAAGGGGGGACAGGGGATTCACCCCTCCACTTT. The whole variable domain, filled in from reference TRBV19 and TRBJ1-6, reads DGGITQSPKYLFRKEGQNVTLSCEQNLNHDAMYWYRQDPGQGLRLIYYSQIVNDFQKGDIAEGYSVSREKKESFPLTVTSAQKNPTAFYLCASNQGGTGDSPLHFGNGTRLTVT.

V is TRBV28 and J is TRBJ1-2; possible D gene TRBD1, 6 bases. Germline V gene data show CDR1 as MDHEN and CDR2 as SYDVKM. This CDR3 contains 14 residues. V lost 2 bases and J 8 bases, leaving 15 bases between the germline ends. The CDR3 is CASSLRDRFGGYTF. CDR3 bases: TGTGCCAGCAGTTTAAGAGACAGGTTTGGCGGCTACACCTTC.

The chain links TRBV7-9 to TRBJ2-7; unclear D gene. V was clipped by 7 bases and J by 0 bases, with 16 bases between them. Germline CDR1 reads SEHNR; CDR2 reads FQNEAQ (reference sequence). The CDR3 extends over 15 amino acids. CDR3 residues: CASNPSGGASYEQYF. CDR3 nucleotides: TGTGCCAGCAACCCCTCGGGCGGTGCCTCCTACGAGCAGTACTTC.

The chain couples TRBV29-1 to TRBJ2-7, with TRBD2 identical over 14 bases. With V trimmed by 6 bases and J by 7 bases, 8 bases remained unmatched. The CDR3 loop spans 14 amino acids. Germline assignment: CDR1 SQVTM and CDR2 ANQGSEA. In DNA form, the CDR3 reads TGCAGCGTGCGGCTGGGACTAGCGGGGGCTGAGCAGTACTTC. Amino acid sequence: CSVRLGLAGAEQYF.

Comment on this clone: Other DNA sequences in this specimen translate into the identical CDR3. The chain recombines TRBV6-5 with TRBJ1-5; D unclear. This CDR3 has 13 amino acids. Trimming cost V 2 bases and J 7 bases, with 9 bases left between them. The germline V gene has CDR1 MNHEY and CDR2 SVGAGI. The CDR3 DNA follows: TGTGCCAGCAGTTACGATGGTAGACAGCCCCAGCATTTT. Translating gives CASSYDGRQPQHF.

In this sample, this clone turned up once. This rearrangement joins TRBV28 to TRBJ2-6, with TRBD2 as a possible D gene (5 bases). The CDR3 extends over 16 amino acids. Germline V lookup: CDR1 MDHEN, CDR2 SYDVKM. V was trimmed by 8 bases and J by 0 bases, leaving 14 bases between them. CDR3 sequence reads: CASVGSFRSGANVLTF. The CDR3 region has the DNA TGTGCCAGCGTTGGGAGTTTTCGCTCTGGGGCCAACGTCCTGACTTTC.

The rearrangement uses TRBV7-8 and TRBJ1-1; D possibly corresponds to TRBD1 (5 bases). In germline, CDR1 is SGHVS, CDR2 FQNEAQ. The CDR3 length is 13 residues. Trimming removed 6 bases from V and 5 bases from J, with 13 bases in between. The CDR3, as DNA: TGTGCCAGCAGTCTGCCGGGGGGTACTGAAGCTTTCTTT. This gives the protein CASSLPGGTEAFF.

V is TRBV4-3 and J is TRBJ2-3; a weak D match, TRBD1 (6 bases). Germline V gene sequence: CDR1 LGHNA, CDR2 YSLEER. This CDR3 has 14 residues. With 1 base removed from V and 2 bases from J, the gap between germline ends came to 7 bases. CDR3 bases: TGCGCCAGCAGCCAAGGGACAGACACAGATACGCAGTATTTT. It codes for CASSQGTDTDTQYF.

V usage is TRBV28 and J usage is TRBJ1-2, with 9 bases lining up with TRBD1. The CDR3 is 15 amino acids. Germline V gives CDR1 MDHEN, CDR2 SYDVKM. With 3 bases clipped from V and 3 bases from J, the junction kept 5 bases outside the gene matches. DNA for the CDR3: TGTGCCAGCAGTTTCCGACAGGGGGTGTACTATGGCTACACCTTC. Its translation is CASSFRQGVYYGYTF.